This T cell receptor beta chain was sequenced for a study of beta chain features in type 1 diabetes. Concerning this clone: Antigen unknown.

CDR1 and CDR2 (germline): GTSNPN, SVGIG (reference sequence). The CDR3 is 13 amino acids. Trimming removed 0 bases at V and 5 bases at J, with 10 bases between. Since all of the isolated RNA was reverse transcribed, expressed TCRB transcripts were what got sequenced. The protocol was immunoSEQ multiplex PCR, while the TCRdb copy is restricted to in-frame clones and leaves out a portion. The data hold a few hundred thousand clones, with about 16% observed a single time. Study-level points and caveats: In type 1 diabetes patients, VDJ junctions had fewer insertions; deletions at these junctions were more frequent.

This clonotype was obtained from a woman under 30 in good health. Source material: naive CD4+ T cells from blood. J is TRBJ1-1 and V is TRBV30, with a weak D call TRBD1 (5 bases). The CDR3 is CAWSVGVGTEAFF. In DNA, the CDR3 is TGTGCCTGGAGTGTAGGGGTGGGAACTGAAGCTTTCTTT.